The T cell receptor beta chain under discussion was sequenced for a study of cytomegalovirus exposure and HLA in healthy donors. General study findings and limits: Diagnosis of cytomegalovirus status made by the classifier reportedly showed high specificity and sensitivity. Rarity characterized most TCR sequences, yet some public TCRs appeared in many donors. Some TCR beta chains (roughly 150 of them) were listed as cytomegalovirus-associated.

Only in-frame clones appear in the TCRdb table, and some are missing; sequencing was by immunoSEQ multiplex PCR. The table shows under 250,000 clones, with around 87% occurring only once. The CDR3 totals 12 residues. Trimming cost V 5 bases and J 4 bases, with 7 bases left between them. The germline V gene encodes CDR1 SGHTS and CDR2 YDEGEE. A remark on this clone: Its antigen is undetermined.

The clonotype comes from a woman in her late teens or twenties in good health and CMV-seropositive. The V gene is TRBV5-8, the J gene TRBJ1-5, with unresolved D. The specimen sequenced was PBMCs. CDR3 sequence (DNA): TGTGCCAGCAGTATAGTTAATCAGCCCCAGCATTTT. This gives the protein CASSIVNQPQHF.